The 17 T cell receptor beta chains given below trace back to one sample, sequenced in a study of shared clonotypes between healthy human individuals. Only in-frame clones appear in the TCRdb table, and some are missing; sequencing was by immunoSEQ multiplex PCR. There are approximately 2.3 million clones in the sample; 85% to 95% occur only once, and 0.39% lies in the top ten. Sequenced input: naive CD4+ T cells from PBMCs. The subset here: CD45RA+ positively selected. These receptors were obtained from a man younger than 35 in good health. Some clones in this sample may be carry-over from other donors' samples.

The rearrangement joins TRBV2 to TRBJ1-2; D ambiguous. Trimming shortened V by 7 bases and J by 0 bases, and 12 bases separated the two germline ends. The CDR3 totals 14 residues. Germline CDR1 reads SNHLY; CDR2 reads FYNNEI. CDR3 in DNA: TGTGCCAGCACCCGACGGATAACTAACTATGGCTACACCTTC. It encodes CASTRRITNYGYTF.

The J gene is TRBJ1-1, the V gene TRBV7-2; D call uncertain. From germline, CDR1 is SGHTA and CDR2 FQGNSA. CDR3 length: 11 amino acids. Trimming removed 5 bases from V and 6 bases from J, with 7 bases in between. CDR3 loop: CASSRVAEAFF. CDR3 DNA sequence: TGTGCCAGCAGCCGGGTGGCTGAAGCTTTCTTT.

V usage is TRBV10-3 and J usage is TRBJ2-2; D remains unclear. From germline, CDR1 is ENHRY and CDR2 SYGVKD. The CDR3 extends over 16 amino acids. Deletions cut 6 bases from V and 5 bases from J, with 19 bases between. CDR3 residues: CAISASADQATGELFF. DNA of the CDR3: TGTGCCATCAGCGCTTCGGCCGATCAGGCGACCGGGGAGCTGTTTTTT.

This chain connects TRBV7-3 to TRBJ2-3; a possible D gene is TRBD2 (5 bases). Germline CDR1 SGHTA, CDR2 FQGTGA. This CDR3 comprises 14 residues. V was pared by 5 bases and J by 6 bases, with 15 bases between. The CDR3 sequence is CASSPRAASDTQYF. Written as DNA, the CDR3 is TGTGCCAGCAGCCCCCGAGCGGCTAGCGATACGCAGTATTTT.

V is TRBV7-2 and J is TRBJ2-7; D might be TRBD2 (5 bases). V was cut by 6 bases and J by 4 bases, with 16 bases left in between. The CDR3 sequence is 14 residues long. Germline lookup yields CDR1 SGHTA and CDR2 FQGNSA. CDR3: CASSPNPAVYEQYF. The CDR3 nucleotides are TGTGCCAGCAGTCCTAACCCAGCGGTGTACGAGCAGTACTTC.

The chain employs TRBV7-3 and TRBJ2-3, with 10 bases lining up with TRBD1. The CDR3 covers 16 residues. Germline values: CDR1 SGHTA, CDR2 FQGTGA. V lost 5 bases and J lost 5; bases outside the gene matches: 10. The CDR3 region is CASSAPGQGLGDTQYF. Written as DNA, the CDR3 is TGTGCCAGCAGCGCACCGGGACAGGGGTTGGGAGATACGCAGTATTTT.

Comment on this clone: At the DNA level, this CDR3 is encoded by other sequences in the same sample as well. This chain links TRBV6-5 with TRBJ2-7; D is possibly TRBD2 (5 bases). Germline lookup yields CDR1 MNHEY and CDR2 SVGAGI. V lost 2 bases to trimming and J lost 0 bases, with 8 bases between them. The length of the CDR3 is 14 residues. The CDR3 spells CASSYSGNSYEQYF. The CDR3, as DNA: TGTGCCAGCAGTTACAGCGGTAACTCCTACGAGCAGTACTTC.

The rearrangement links TRBV7-2 to TRBJ2-1; 13 bases align to TRBD2. The CDR3 length is 15 residues. Germline CDR1 and CDR2: SGHTA and FQGNSA. V shed 6 bases, J shed 7 bases, and the junction held 6 bases outside the gene matches. The CDR3 bases are TGTGCCAGCAGAAAACTAGCGGGAGGGAATAATGAGCAGTTCTTC. It specifies CASRKLAGGNNEQFF.

The table lists this clone with a count of one. The rearrangement joins TRBV7-9 to TRBJ2-7; D call uncertain. Germline V lookup: CDR1 SEHNR, CDR2 FQNEAQ (reference sequence). The V gene lost 2 bases and the J gene lost 1 base, with 12 bases spanning the gap. This CDR3 region has 15 residues. The CDR3 protein is CASSLSNGPSYEQYF. CDR3 sequence (DNA): TGTGCCAGCAGCTTATCTAACGGGCCTTCCTACGAGCAGTACTTC. Full variable domain (remainder filled in from reference TRBV7-9 and TRBJ2-7): DTGVSQNPRHKITKRGQNVTFRCDPISEHNRLYWYRQTLGQGPEFLTYFQNEAQLEKSRLLSDRFSAERPKGSFSTLEIQRTEQGDSAMYLCASSLSNGPSYEQYFGPGTRLTVT.

This sequence joins TRBV4-2 and TRBJ2-3, with TRBD2 as a possible D gene (6 bases). This CDR3 spans 15 amino acids. CDR1 is LGHNA, CDR2 YNFKEQ, per germline. V was trimmed by 4 bases and J by 0 bases, leaving 11 bases between them. The CDR3 protein is CASSPLATSTDTQYF. The DNA of the CDR3 is TGTGCCAGCAGCCCCCTAGCGACTAGCACAGATACGCAGTATTTT.

As regards this clone: Other DNA variants within this sample encode the same CDR3. V gene TRBV5-4 combines with J gene TRBJ2-7, with 8 bases identical to TRBD1. Per germline, CDR1 SGHNT and CDR2 YYREEE (reference sequence). The V and J ends lost 0 bases and 4 bases, in that order; junction bases with no gene match: 6. The CDR3 spans 15 residues. CDR3 loop: CASSLGGTGRYEQYF. CDR3 DNA: TGTGCCAGCAGCTTGGGGGGGACAGGTCGTTACGAGCAGTACTTC.

This chain links TRBV28 with TRBJ2-2; 9 positions match TRBD1. Trimming removed 7 bases from V and 5 bases from J; junction bases left unmatched: 5. CDR1 is MDHEN, CDR2 SYDVKM, per germline. This CDR3 comprises 14 residues. The CDR3 here is CASNYRGPTGELFF. The DNA for the CDR3 is TGTGCCAGCAATTACAGGGGGCCGACCGGGGAGCTGTTTTTT.

This clone came up once. The chain combines TRBV5-1 with TRBJ1-4; D perhaps matches TRBD1 (6 bases). The ends were cut back, 1 base at V and 7 bases at J, with 17 bases in the middle. Germline loops: CDR1 SGHRS, CDR2 YFSETQ. This CDR3 region has 16 residues. The CDR3 reads CASSLTPGAGGEKLFF. The CDR3 region has the DNA TGCGCCAGCAGCTTGACCCCAGGGGCGGGTGGTGAAAAACTGTTTTTT.

This chain uses TRBV5-1 with TRBJ1-1; D is uncertain. Germline values: CDR1 SGHRS, CDR2 YFSETQ. Trimming shortened V by 1 base and J by 4 bases, and 14 bases separated the two germline ends. This CDR3 has 15 amino acids. In DNA, the CDR3 is TGCGCCAGCAGCTTGACAGCCGCAGACCTCACTGAAGCTTTCTTT. This encodes CASSLTAADLTEAFF.

This chain uses TRBV7-3 with TRBJ2-3, with TRBD2 identical over 8 bases. CDR3 length: 15 residues. Losses at the gene ends were 5 bases for V and 0 bases for J; bases not matched to a gene: 4. Looked up from germline, CDR1 is SGHTA and CDR2 is FQGTGA. As DNA, the CDR3 is TGTGCCAGCAGCCCCTCTAGCGGGAGCACAGATACGCAGTATTTT. It specifies CASSPSSGSTDTQYF.

This chain joins TRBV21-1 and TRBJ1-5; no check of the table's D call, TRBD1, against the DNA was made. TRBV21-1 is a listed pseudogene. CDR3 length equals 16 residues. CDR3 nucleotide sequence: TGTGCCAGCAGCAAAGCTGGGACAGGGTATAATCAGCCCCAGCATTTT. It translates to CASSKAGTGYNQPQHF.

V gene TRBV28 combines with J gene TRBJ2-7, with D unclear. Trimming shortened V by 8 bases and J by 0 bases, and 5 bases separated the two germline ends. CDR3 length equals 11 residues. Germline CDR1 and CDR2: MDHEN and SYDVKM. The CDR3 DNA sequence: TGTGCCAGCGCCTCCTCCTACGAGCAGTACTTC. It codes for CASASSYEQYF.